The rows below give T cell receptor beta chains drawn from one sample of a study of blood T cell repertoires in COVID-19. TCRdb's table, derived via immunoSEQ multiplex PCR, lists solely in-frame clones and lacks some. The table shows 160,000 or so clones, with 80% to 90% occurring only once. Sequencing was done on a sample of peripheral blood. The source is a woman aged 80 or over with acute or convalescent COVID-19. Each CDR3 is given with its conserved first and last residue. Each record gives: clone size, D gene, V gene, J gene, CDR3 DNA, CDR3 protein. D genes are given only for firm matches. The size of a clone is reported for some rows only, either as once, few or many, or as a class for expanded clones.

abundance: .; d_gene: TRBD1; v_gene: TRBV6-6; j_gene: TRBJ1-2; CDR3nt: TGTGCCAGCGCCGACAGGGGCGACTATGGCTACACCTTC; CDR3aa: CASADRGDYGYTF
abundance: few; d_gene: TRBD2; v_gene: TRBV4-2; j_gene: TRBJ2-1; CDR3nt: TGTGCCAGCAGCCAAGACGGGACTAGCTCCTACAATGAGCAGTTCTTC; CDR3aa: CASSQDGTSSYNEQFF
abundance: .; d_gene: TRBD1; v_gene: TRBV5-5; j_gene: TRBJ1-4; CDR3nt: TGTGCCAGCAGCTTGGAGGGTCGAGGGACAGGGAATCTTAATGAAAAACTGTTTTTT; CDR3aa: CASSLEGRGTGNLNEKLFF
abundance: .; d_gene: TRBD1; v_gene: TRBV6-5; j_gene: TRBJ1-2; CDR3nt: TGTGCCAGCAGGATACAGGGGGCTAACTATGGCTACACCTTC; CDR3aa: CASRIQGANYGYTF
abundance: .; d_gene: TRBD1; v_gene: TRBV5-1; j_gene: TRBJ2-1; CDR3nt: TGCGCCAGCAGCTCAGGGGGCAACTACAATGAGCAGTTCTTC; CDR3aa: CASSSGGNYNEQFF
abundance: .; d_gene: TRBD2; v_gene: TRBV4-3; j_gene: TRBJ2-7; CDR3nt: TGCGCCAGCAGCCAAGGACTAGCGGGGCGGGAGCAGTACTTC; CDR3aa: CASSQGLAGREQYF
abundance: .; d_gene: .; v_gene: TRBV2; j_gene: TRBJ2-7; CDR3nt: TGTGCCAGCAGTGAAGCGCAACCCAGGGTCTCCTACGAGCAGTACTTC; CDR3aa: CASSEAQPRVSYEQYF
abundance: .; d_gene: .; v_gene: TRBV4-1; j_gene: TRBJ2-1; CDR3nt: TGCGCCAGCAGAACGAGCTTCAGGGACAATGAGCAGTTCTTC; CDR3aa: CASRTSFRDNEQFF
abundance: .; d_gene: .; v_gene: TRBV29-1; j_gene: TRBJ2-3; CDR3nt: TGCAGCGTCCTGACGGTGGCGGGCAAAAGGAGCACAGATACGCAGTATTTT; CDR3aa: CSVLTVAGKRSTDTQYF
abundance: .; d_gene: .; v_gene: TRBV5-1; j_gene: TRBJ1-1; CDR3nt: TGCGCCAGCAGCTTGGAGCAGAACACTGAAGCTTTCTTT; CDR3aa: CASSLEQNTEAFF
abundance: .; d_gene: TRBD2; v_gene: TRBV5-4; j_gene: TRBJ2-5; CDR3nt: TGTGCCAGCAGCTTGGATAGCGGGGTCGTCCGAGAGTACTTC; CDR3aa: CASSLDSGVVREYF
abundance: .; d_gene: TRBD2; v_gene: TRBV2; j_gene: TRBJ2-1; CDR3nt: TGTGCCAGCAGTGCTCGGGGGGGCCGCGATGAGCAGTTCTTC; CDR3aa: CASSARGGRDEQFF
abundance: .; d_gene: .; v_gene: TRBV5-6; j_gene: TRBJ1-3; CDR3nt: TGTGCCAGCAGCTTAACATACGGAAACACCATATATTTT; CDR3aa: CASSLTYGNTIYF
abundance: .; d_gene: .; v_gene: TRBV27; j_gene: TRBJ2-3; CDR3nt: TGTGCCAGCACCACCCTCTTCGGAGGGCCCACAGATACGCAGTATTTT; CDR3aa: CASTTLFGGPTDTQYF
abundance: .; d_gene: .; v_gene: TRBV6-2/TRBV6-3; j_gene: TRBJ2-7; CDR3nt: TGTGCCAGCAGCCCGAACAAGGGGACCGTCCCATGGGGGCGATCCTACGAGCAGTACTTC; CDR3aa: CASSPNKGTVPWGRSYEQYF
abundance: .; d_gene: .; v_gene: TRBV9; j_gene: TRBJ2-7; CDR3nt: TGTGCCAGCAGCCCACAGGAGGGGTACGAGCAGTACTTC; CDR3aa: CASSPQEGYEQYF
abundance: .; d_gene: .; v_gene: TRBV21-1; j_gene: TRBJ2-7; CDR3nt: TGTGCCAGCAGCAAGAGACGTCGGCCTTACAGCTACGAGCAGTACTTC; CDR3aa: CASSKRRRPYSYEQYF
abundance: once; d_gene: .; v_gene: TRBV18; j_gene: TRBJ1-2; CDR3nt: TGTGCCAGCTCACCCCGGCCTGACACGGGCTACACCTTC; CDR3aa: CASSPRPDTGYTF
abundance: .; d_gene: .; v_gene: TRBV13; j_gene: TRBJ1-2; CDR3nt: TGTGCCAGCAGCCGGGCGGGGAGGGGGGACTATGGCTACACCTTC; CDR3aa: CASSRAGRGDYGYTF
abundance: .; d_gene: .; v_gene: TRBV7-9; j_gene: TRBJ2-7; CDR3nt: TGTGCCAGCAGCTTTACAGACCGGATCTCCTACGAGCAGTACTTC; CDR3aa: CASSFTDRISYEQYF
abundance: .; d_gene: .; v_gene: TRBV11-2; j_gene: TRBJ2-1; CDR3nt: TGTGCCAGCAGCTCAGAGTTGCAGAAGGGAGCAATCTACAATGAGCAGTTCTTC; CDR3aa: CASSSELQKGAIYNEQFF
abundance: .; d_gene: .; v_gene: TRBV30; j_gene: TRBJ2-7; CDR3nt: TGTGCCTGGAGTTTTTGGCAGGGTTACTCCTACGAGCAGTACTTC; CDR3aa: CAWSFWQGYSYEQYF
abundance: few; d_gene: .; v_gene: TRBV3-1/TRBV3-2; j_gene: TRBJ2-3; CDR3nt: TGTGCCAGCAGCCAAAGGCAGGTCAGGGCAGATACGCAGTATTTT; CDR3aa: CASSQRQVRADTQYF
abundance: .; d_gene: TRBD1; v_gene: TRBV4-2; j_gene: TRBJ1-6; CDR3nt: TGTGCCAGCAGCCAAGCGGACAGGGGCCTAAGCTCCTATAATTCACCCCTCCACTTT; CDR3aa: CASSQADRGLSSYNSPLHF